The sequence of this T cell receptor beta chain was determined in a study of blood T cells in healthy people across ages (dated by TCRdb to 2014 to 2015). Regarding the study in general: In model experiments, roughly one uniquely barcoded TCR beta cDNA molecule per two T cells was captured by template switching. Using deep sequencing normalized with unique cDNA molecular identifiers, the study measured how TCR beta repertoire diversity changes with age. The donors were split into four age groups: young (average 16 years), middle-aged (nearly 40), aged (over 55) and long-lived (roughly 77). To avoid experimental bias, donors of different ages were spread randomly across the sequencing lanes. Using the same blood draw, the study looked at two additional independent replicas of 1 million unique cDNA reads for two donors, one aged 18 to 29 and the other aged 80 or older. What the authors observed across the whole study: Bulk unsorted PBMC profiling prevented conclusive comparison of naive and antigen-experienced compartments. Observed TCR beta diversity correlated strongly with the percentage of naive T cells measured by flow cytometry. Compared with the aged group, the long-lived group had more naive CD4+ T cells, fewer expanded clones and increased TCR diversity, suggesting age selection. Donor CMV infection status was unknown, potentially confounding age-related changes in expanded clonotypes. Total diversity estimates from one million sequenced T cells were considered lower bounds and underestimates. As age increased, observed TCR beta diversity per million T cells dropped in a roughly linear way, and a significant reduction was already evident by age 40.

Libraries were prepared through 5' RACE. TCRdb lists the instrument as Illumina HiSeq 2500. A second roughly 6 to 12 cycle PCR used a sample-barcoded 5' primer and a J-beta primer mix. A unique molecular identifier was introduced onto each TCR beta cDNA molecule by a template-switch 5' adaptor carrying 12 random nucleotides. At least 3 million CDR3-containing paired-end reads were obtained from each sample. All of the RNA was converted into first-strand cDNA using the Mint cDNA synthesis kit, with a TRBC-specific oligonucleotide serving as the primer. All cDNA was treated with uracil-DNA glycosylase and then went through a first 18-cycle PCR with the universal primers M1SS and BC2_uni_R. In the authors' own workflow: Normalization of each sample was performed by random selection of 1 million high-quality reads, each carrying a distinct molecular identifier. Instead of being binned into consensus sequences, reads that shared molecular identifiers were thrown out. MiTCR, with a Q25 quality threshold and the strictest error-elimination algorithm, was used for CDR3 identification, clonotype clustering and error correction. A nonparametric unseen species model with Euler transformation was used to estimate lower-bound total TCR beta diversity. The raw public data were reprocessed by TCRdb itself: fastp quality trimming at Q25, MiXCR clonotype calling, in-frame beta chains only. Entries are consolidated by CDR3 protein sequence, retaining the most common genes and DNA. TCRdb, rather than the study authors, made the V and J calls. In all, the sample holds around 1.5 million distinct CDR3 sequences, and almost 60% of those were seen once. The ten largest clonotypes hold more than 6% of the sample.

With regard to this clonotype: The specificity of this receptor is unknown. No qualities accompany the bases; no much larger clone lies one base away.

The 39 donors, aged about 6 to 95 years, were systemically healthy Caucasian individuals from Russia. Each donor gave around 9.9 milliliters of peripheral blood, collected into EDTA-treated Vacutainer tubes. Ficoll-Paque density-gradient centrifugation was used to isolate PBMCs, with at least 7 million per sample. Total RNA was extracted from PBMCs with Trizol reagent, with at least 5.5 micrograms obtained per sample. For every donor, flow cytometry on a PBMC aliquot measured the percentage of naive CD45RAhigh/CD27high T cells. The CDR3 covers 10 residues, taking in both the cysteine and the phenylalanine. The sequence is cut down to CDR3 DNA, 30 bases in frame from base 1. The germline V gene (reference sequence) provides CDR1 DFQATT and CDR2 SNEGSKA. V lost 4 bases and J lost 7 bases; the stretch between them is 5 bases long.

This chain is built from TRBV20-1 and TRBJ2-1; the D gene is unclear. The receptor comes from a young man in good health. Sample: blood. The nucleotide sequence is TGCAGTGCTATAGTGAATGAGCAGTTCTTC. Translated, this is CSAIVNEQFF.